This entry concerns a single T cell receptor beta chain. Authors' methods: Estimates of nucleated cell counts were drawn from the amplification of reference gene primers. The assay was immunoSEQ multiplex PCR, and TCRdb's table has in-frame clones only and misses some. V and J calls plus clone size are reproduced from that table; the DNA served to infer D and trimming. The profile shows fewer than 300,000 clones, nearly 90% of them singletons. The record originates from a study of blood T cell repertoires in COVID-19. For the study at large: Acute and convalescent COVID-19 samples came from the United States, Italy and Spain. T cells, B-cell-depleted T cells, or PBMCs provided the cDNA or gDNA that served as material.

The CDR3 covers 14 residues. Trimming left V 4 bases short and J 4 bases short, with 12 bases between. CDR1 is ENHRY, CDR2 SYGVKD, per germline. The V and J genes are TRBV10-3 and TRBJ2-3; D possibly corresponds to TRBD1 (5 bases). The sample consisted of peripheral blood. This clonotype was sampled from a woman younger than 45 with acute or convalescent COVID-19. CDR3 amino acids: CAISVSVGPDTQYF. The CDR3 DNA reads TGTGCCATCAGTGTCTCGGTGGGGCCAGATACGCAGTATTTT.